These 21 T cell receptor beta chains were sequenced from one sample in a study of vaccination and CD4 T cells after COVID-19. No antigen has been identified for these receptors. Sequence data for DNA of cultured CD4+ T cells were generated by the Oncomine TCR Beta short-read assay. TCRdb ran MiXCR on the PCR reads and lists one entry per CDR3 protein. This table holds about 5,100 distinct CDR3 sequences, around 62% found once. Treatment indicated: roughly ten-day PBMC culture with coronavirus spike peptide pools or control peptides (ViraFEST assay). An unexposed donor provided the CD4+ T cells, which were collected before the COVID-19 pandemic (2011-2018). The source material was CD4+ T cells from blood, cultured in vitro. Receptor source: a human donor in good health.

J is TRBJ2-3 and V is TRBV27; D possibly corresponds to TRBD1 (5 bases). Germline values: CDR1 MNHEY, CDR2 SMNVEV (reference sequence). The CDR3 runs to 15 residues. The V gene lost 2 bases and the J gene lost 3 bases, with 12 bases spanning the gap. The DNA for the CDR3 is TGTGCCAGCAGTTTACAGGTCAGGGTTACAGATACGCAGTATTTT. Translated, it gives CASSLQVRVTDTQYF.

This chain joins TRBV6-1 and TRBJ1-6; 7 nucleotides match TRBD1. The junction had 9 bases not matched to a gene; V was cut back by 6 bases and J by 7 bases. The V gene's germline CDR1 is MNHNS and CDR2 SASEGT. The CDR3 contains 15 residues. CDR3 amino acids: CASRPRGTWNSPLHF. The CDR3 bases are TGTGCCAGCAGACCCAGGGGGACCTGGAATTCACCCCTCCACTTT.

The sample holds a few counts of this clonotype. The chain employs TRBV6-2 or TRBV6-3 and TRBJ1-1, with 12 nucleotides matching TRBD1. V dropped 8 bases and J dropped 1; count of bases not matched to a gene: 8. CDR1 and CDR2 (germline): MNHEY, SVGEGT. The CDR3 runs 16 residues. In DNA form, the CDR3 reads TGTGCCAGCCGGTCCCGGGACAGGGGGCAGAACACTGAAGCTTTCTTT. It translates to CASRSRDRGQNTEAFF.

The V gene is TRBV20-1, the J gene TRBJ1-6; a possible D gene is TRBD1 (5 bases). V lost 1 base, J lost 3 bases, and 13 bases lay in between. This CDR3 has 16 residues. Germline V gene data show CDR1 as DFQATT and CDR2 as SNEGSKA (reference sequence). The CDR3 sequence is CSARAGASNYNSPLHF. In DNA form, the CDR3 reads TGCAGTGCTAGAGCCGGGGCCTCGAACTATAATTCACCCCTCCACTTT.

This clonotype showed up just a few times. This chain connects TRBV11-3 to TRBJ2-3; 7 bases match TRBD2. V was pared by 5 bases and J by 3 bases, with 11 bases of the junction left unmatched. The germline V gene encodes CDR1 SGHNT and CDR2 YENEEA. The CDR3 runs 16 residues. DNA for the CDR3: TGTGCCAGCAGCCCCGAAGCGGGAACTTCTACAGATACGCAGTATTTT. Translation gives CASSPEAGTSTDTQYF.

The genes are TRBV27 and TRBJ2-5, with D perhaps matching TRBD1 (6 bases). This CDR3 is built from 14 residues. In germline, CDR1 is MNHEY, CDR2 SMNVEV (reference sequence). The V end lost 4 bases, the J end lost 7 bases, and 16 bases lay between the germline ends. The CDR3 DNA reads TGTGCCAGCAGTTCCAGGGGCAGAGAAGGGACCCAGTACTTC. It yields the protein CASSSRGREGTQYF.

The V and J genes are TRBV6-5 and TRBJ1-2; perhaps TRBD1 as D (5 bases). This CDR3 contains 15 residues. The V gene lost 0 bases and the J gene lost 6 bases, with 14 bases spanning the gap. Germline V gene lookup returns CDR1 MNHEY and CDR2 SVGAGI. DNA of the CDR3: TGTGCCAGCAGTTACTCTCCCGGGGGAGGCAATGGCTACACCTTC. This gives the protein CASSYSPGGGNGYTF.

The DNA of the CDR3 is TGTGCCAGCAGTATGAACACCGGGGAGCTGTTTTTT. This translates into CASSMNTGELFF. The chain combines TRBV6-1 with TRBJ2-2; D is undetermined. Trimming stripped 5 bases from V and 1 base from J, with 2 bases between. Germline V gives CDR1 MNHNS, CDR2 SASEGT. CDR3 length: 12 residues.

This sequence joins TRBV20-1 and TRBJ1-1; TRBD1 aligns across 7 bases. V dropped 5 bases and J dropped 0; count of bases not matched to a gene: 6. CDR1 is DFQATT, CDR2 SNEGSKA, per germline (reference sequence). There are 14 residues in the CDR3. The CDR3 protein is CSALEGALNTEAFF. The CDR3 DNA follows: TGCAGTGCTTTAGAGGGGGCCTTGAACACTGAAGCTTTCTTT.

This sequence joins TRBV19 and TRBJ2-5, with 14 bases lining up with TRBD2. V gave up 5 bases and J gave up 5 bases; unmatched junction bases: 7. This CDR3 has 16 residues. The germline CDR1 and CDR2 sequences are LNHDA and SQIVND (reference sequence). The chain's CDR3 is CASSARLAGGPETQYF. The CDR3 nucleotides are TGTGCCAGTAGTGCCCGACTAGCGGGAGGGCCGGAGACCCAGTACTTC.

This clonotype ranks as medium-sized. The CDR3 DNA follows: TGCAGTGCTAGTTCGGGGGCCGCCCGGGGCAAAAACATTCAGTACTTC. Translation: CSASSGAARGKNIQYF. The V call is TRBV20-1, the J call TRBJ2-4; perhaps D is TRBD1 or TRBD2 (6 bases each). This CDR3 spans 16 amino acids. The ends were cut back, 3 bases at V and 3 bases at J, with 18 bases in the middle. Germline loops: CDR1 DFQATT, CDR2 SNEGSKA (reference sequence).

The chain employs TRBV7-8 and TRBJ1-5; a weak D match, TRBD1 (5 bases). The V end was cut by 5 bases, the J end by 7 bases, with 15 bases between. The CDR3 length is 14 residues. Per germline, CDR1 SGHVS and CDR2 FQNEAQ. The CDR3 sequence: CASSGEGTRQPQHF. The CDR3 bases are TGTGCCAGCAGCGGGGAGGGGACGAGACAGCCCCAGCATTTT.

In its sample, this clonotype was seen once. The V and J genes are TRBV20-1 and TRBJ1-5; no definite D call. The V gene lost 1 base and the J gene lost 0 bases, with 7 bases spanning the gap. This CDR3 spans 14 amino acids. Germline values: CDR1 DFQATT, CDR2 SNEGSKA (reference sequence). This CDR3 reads CSARVPFSNQPQHF. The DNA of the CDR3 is TGCAGTGCTAGAGTCCCGTTTAGCAATCAGCCCCAGCATTTT.

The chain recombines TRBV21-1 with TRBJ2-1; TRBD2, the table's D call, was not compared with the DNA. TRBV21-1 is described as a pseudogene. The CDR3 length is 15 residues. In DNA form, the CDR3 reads TGTGCCCCGCGGGGGCAGCGGGAGAGCAACAATGAGCAGTTCTTC. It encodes CAPRGQRESNNEQFF.

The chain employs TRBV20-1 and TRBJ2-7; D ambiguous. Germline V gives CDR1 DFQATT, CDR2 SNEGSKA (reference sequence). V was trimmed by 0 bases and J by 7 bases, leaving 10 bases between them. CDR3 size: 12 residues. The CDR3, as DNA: TGCAGTGCTAGAGATCTTCAGTTTGAGCAGTACTTC. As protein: CSARDLQFEQYF.

CDR3 amino acids: CASSGRTGNSNQPQHF. CDR3 coding DNA: TGTGCCAGCAGTGGGAGGACAGGAAATAGCAATCAGCCCCAGCATTTT. The genes are TRBV6-1 and TRBJ1-5, with TRBD1 matching over 7 bases. The junction had 6 bases not matched to a gene; V was cut back by 4 bases and J by 0 bases. This CDR3 has 16 amino acids. Per the germline V gene, CDR1 is MNHNS and CDR2 is SASEGT.

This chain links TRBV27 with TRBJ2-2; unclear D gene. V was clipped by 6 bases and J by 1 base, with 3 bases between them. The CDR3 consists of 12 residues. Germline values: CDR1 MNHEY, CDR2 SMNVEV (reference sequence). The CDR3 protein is CASRLNTGELFF. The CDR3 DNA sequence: TGTGCCAGCAGGTTGAACACCGGGGAGCTGTTTTTT.

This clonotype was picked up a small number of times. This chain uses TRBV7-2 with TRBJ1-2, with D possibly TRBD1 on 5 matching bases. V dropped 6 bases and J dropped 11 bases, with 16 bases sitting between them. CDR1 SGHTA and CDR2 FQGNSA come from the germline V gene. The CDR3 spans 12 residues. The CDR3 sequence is CASSLGTRRYTF. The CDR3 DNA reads TGTGCCAGCAGTCTCGGGACTCGTCGGTACACCTTC.

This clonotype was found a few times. As DNA, the CDR3 is TGCAGTGCTAGATGGAGTTATAATTCACCCCTCCACTTT. The encoded protein is CSARWSYNSPLHF. J is TRBJ1-6 and V is TRBV20-1; no definite D call. Germline-derived CDR1 and CDR2 are DFQATT and SNEGSKA (reference sequence). Trimming left V 2 bases short and J 4 bases short, with 6 bases between. The CDR3 covers 13 residues.

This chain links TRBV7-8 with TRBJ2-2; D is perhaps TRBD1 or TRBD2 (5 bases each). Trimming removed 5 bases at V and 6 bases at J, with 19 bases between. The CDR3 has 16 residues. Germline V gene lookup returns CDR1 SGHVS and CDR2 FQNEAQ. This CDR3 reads CASSQGGRSGAGELFF. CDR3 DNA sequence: TGTGCCAGCAGCCAGGGTGGCAGGAGCGGTGCCGGGGAGCTGTTTTTT.

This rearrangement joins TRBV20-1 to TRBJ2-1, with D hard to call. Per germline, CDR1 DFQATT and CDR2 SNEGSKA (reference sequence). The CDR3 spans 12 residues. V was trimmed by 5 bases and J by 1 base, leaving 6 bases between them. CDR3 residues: CSAGISYNEQFF. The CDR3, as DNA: TGCAGTGCTGGGATATCCTACAATGAGCAGTTCTTC.